These 12 T cell receptor beta chains came from one sample sequenced in a study of blood T cell repertoires in COVID-19. The data were produced by immunoSEQ multiplex PCR, yet TCRdb's version contains in-frame clones alone and is incomplete. The table records about 150,000 clones, 76% of them present only once. Sequences were obtained from peripheral blood. These receptors were collected from a woman of 80 years or more with acute or convalescent COVID-19.

The chain couples TRBV5-6 to TRBJ2-3; TRBD1 matches at 8 bases. This CDR3 spans 14 amino acids. The germline gives CDR1 SGHDT, CDR2 YYEEEE. V shed 4 bases, J shed 1 base, and the junction held 2 bases outside the gene matches. CDR3 DNA sequence: TGTGCCAGCAGCCGGGGACAGGGCACAGATACGCAGTATTTT. Translating gives CASSRGQGTDTQYF.

The sample holds a few counts of this clone. This chain links TRBV6-5 with TRBJ1-5; 8 positions match TRBD1. The V gene's germline CDR1 is MNHEY and CDR2 SVGAGI. There are 15 residues in the CDR3. V dropped 6 bases and J dropped 4; count of bases not matched to a gene: 8. The CDR3 DNA is TGTGCCAGCAGGAATACAGGGGGTAGTAATCAGCCCCAGCATTTT. This translates into CASRNTGGSNQPQHF.

The rearrangement uses TRBV7-3 and TRBJ1-1, with D uncertain. From germline, CDR1 is SGHTA and CDR2 FQGTGA. Trimming cost V 5 bases and J 3 bases, with 13 bases left between them. The CDR3 length is 14 residues. The CDR3 protein is CASSPGRVDTEAFF. For the CDR3, the DNA is TGTGCCAGCAGCCCGGGGAGGGTGGACACTGAAGCTTTCTTT.

The chain uses TRBV12-2 and TRBJ2-5; TRBD2 is the table's D call and was not checked against the DNA. TRBV12-2 is a known pseudogene. This CDR3 is 16 amino acids long. The CDR3 sequence is CASRLSGTSVLETQYF. As DNA, the CDR3 is TGTGCAAGTCGCCTCTCCGGGACTAGCGTTTTAGAGACCCAGTACTTC.

V usage is TRBV5-1 and J usage is TRBJ1-4; unclear D gene. The CDR3 covers 15 residues. Between the trimmed V and J ends, which lost 0 bases and 4 bases, there was a span of 10 bases. The germline CDR1 and CDR2 sequences are SGHRS and YFSETQ. The CDR3: CASSLGAADNEKLFF. In DNA form, the CDR3 reads TGCGCCAGCAGCTTGGGGGCAGCCGATAATGAAAAACTGTTTTTT.

The V call is TRBV3-1 (or the pseudogene TRBV3-2), the J call TRBJ1-5; unclear D gene. The CDR3 contains 14 residues. V lost 0 bases, J lost 5 bases, and 8 bases lay in between. Per germline, CDR1 LGHDT and CDR2 YNNKEL (reference sequence). CDR3 sequence (DNA): TGTGCCAGCAGCCAAGAAGTCGAGTATCAGCCCCAGCATTTT. Protein: CASSQEVEYQPQHF.

This sequence joins TRBV9 and TRBJ1-5, with D possibly being TRBD1 (5 bases). This CDR3 spans 15 amino acids. Germline V CDR1 and CDR2: SGDLS, YYNGEE. The V gene lost 4 bases and the J gene lost 4 bases, with 15 bases spanning the gap. DNA for the CDR3: TGTGCCAGCAGCATAACGGGAGGGGAGAATCAGCCCCAGCATTTT. Encoded protein: CASSITGGENQPQHF.

The chain uses TRBV27 and TRBJ2-1; D is undetermined. Germline CDR1 MNHEY, CDR2 SMNVEV (reference sequence). Trimming took off 3 bases at V and 1 base at J, with 10 bases between the two ends. CDR3 size: 15 residues. This CDR3 reads CASSLGELSYNEQFF. The CDR3 DNA is TGTGCCAGCAGTTTGGGCGAGCTTTCCTACAATGAGCAGTTCTTC.

This chain joins TRBV7-9 and TRBJ2-7; the D is unclear. CDR1 is SEHNR and CDR2 is FQNEAQ in the germline V gene (reference sequence). CDR3 length: 12 residues. V was clipped by 3 bases and J by 6 bases, with 9 bases between them. The CDR3, as DNA: TGTGCCAGCAGCTTGCGCGTTGGCGAGCAGTACTTC. Residues: CASSLRVGEQYF.

This clone was observed a single time. The chain employs TRBV4-3 and TRBJ1-4; D might be TRBD1 (5 bases). The CDR3 spans 14 residues. CDR1 and CDR2 (germline): LGHNA, YSLEER. The V end lost 1 base, the J end lost 8 bases, and 11 bases lay between the germline ends. CDR3 region: CASSQARGGEKLFF. DNA of the CDR3: TGCGCCAGCAGCCAAGCTAGGGGTGGCGAAAAACTGTTTTTT.

The CDR3: CASRIGQGHSPLHF. Here the CDR3 DNA reads TGTGCCAGCAGGATAGGACAGGGGCATTCACCCCTCCACTTT. This chain connects TRBV27 to TRBJ1-6; 9 bases map to TRBD1. Germline V gives CDR1 MNHEY, CDR2 SMNVEV (reference sequence). The V gene end was trimmed by 6 bases and the J gene end by 8 bases; junction bases not matched to a gene: 5. CDR3 length: 14 residues.

The chain recombines TRBV19 with TRBJ1-2; D unresolved. CDR1 is LNHDA, CDR2 SQIVND, per germline (reference sequence). The V end lost 6 bases, the J end lost 8 bases, and 19 bases lay between the germline ends. The CDR3 has 14 residues. CDR3 in DNA: TGTGCCAGTAGCAAAGATGGAGGTCTGGGGGGCTACACCTTC. It specifies CASSKDGGLGGYTF.